Presented here are 27 T cell receptor beta chains from one specimen sequenced in a study of cytotoxic CD8 clonotypes in ibrutinib-treated CLL. This table comes from immunoSEQ multiplex PCR, and its TCRdb copy is limited to in-frame clones, with some not included. The sample lists about 140,000 clones, 65% to 85% occurring once. Sequenced here: PBMCs, sampled after 36 months of ibrutinib treatment. These receptors were obtained from a human donor with chronic lymphocytic leukemia.

CDR3 coding DNA: TGTGCCAGCAGTTTAATCGGGAGCACCGCCAATGAGCAGTTCTTC. Protein sequence: CASSLIGSTANEQFF. The rearrangement uses TRBV28 and TRBJ2-1; D might be TRBD2 (6 bases). V lost 2 bases and J 6 bases, leaving 14 bases between the germline ends. CDR3 length equals 15 residues. CDR1 is MDHEN and CDR2 is SYDVKM in the germline V gene.

The rearrangement joins TRBV5-6 to TRBJ1-5, with D possibly being TRBD1 (6 bases). CDR1 is SGHDT, CDR2 YYEEEE, per germline. The CDR3 consists of 15 residues. V shed 2 bases and J shed 4 bases, with 13 bases lying between them. The CDR3 coding sequence is TGTGCCAGCAGCTTTTCATGGGGGCTGAATCAGCCCCAGCATTTT. This sequence encodes CASSFSWGLNQPQHF.

The chain links TRBV6-4 to TRBJ1-5, with 7 bases matching TRBD1. CDR3 length equals 14 residues. Germline values: CDR1 MRHNA, CDR2 SNTAGT. V was clipped by 8 bases and J by 6 bases; unmatched bases: 10. The CDR3 here is CASPAGGWGQPQHF. CDR3 coding DNA: TGTGCCAGCCCAGCAGGGGGTTGGGGTCAGCCCCAGCATTTT.

The genes are TRBV6-5 and TRBJ2-7; 9 nucleotides line up with TRBD2. The germline V gene has CDR1 MNHEY and CDR2 SVGAGI. The ends lost 10 bases at V and 1 base at J; junction bases unmatched: 8. The CDR3 is 14 residues long. The CDR3 sequence: CATTTSGLSYEQYF. As DNA, the CDR3 is TGTGCCACTACGACTAGCGGCCTGTCCTACGAGCAGTACTTC.

The V gene is TRBV7-9, the J gene TRBJ1-2, with 8 nucleotides matching TRBD1. The length of the CDR3 is 16 residues. The germline gives CDR1 SEHNR, CDR2 FQNEAQ (reference sequence). The V and J ends lost 3 bases and 0 bases, in that order; junction bases with no gene match: 6. This CDR3 reads CASSLGTGLSNYGYTF. In DNA form, the CDR3 reads TGTGCCAGCAGCTTGGGGACAGGCCTCTCTAACTATGGCTACACCTTC.

This clone was observed a few times. The CDR3: CAWAKGTGDKAFF. In DNA form, the CDR3 reads TGTGCCTGGGCCAAGGGGACAGGTGATAAAGCTTTCTTT. V and J are TRBV30 and TRBJ1-1; TRBD1 aligns across 8 bases. The CDR3 has 13 residues. Per the germline V gene, CDR1 is GTSNPN and CDR2 is SVGIG (reference sequence). Trimming removed 5 bases from V and 9 bases from J; junction bases left unmatched: 11. Based on the CDR3 plus reference TRBV30 and TRBJ1-1, the full variable domain is SQTIHQWPATLVQPVGSPLSLECTVEGTSNPNLYWYRQAAGRGLQLLFYSVGIGQISSEVPQNLSASRPQDRQFILSSKKLLLSDSGFYLCAWAKGTGDKAFFGQGTRLTVV.

The chain is built from TRBV6-5 and TRBJ2-7; TRBD1 matches 11 bases. The CDR3 runs to 15 residues. With 0 bases clipped from V and 3 bases from J, the junction kept 1 base outside the gene matches. CDR1 is MNHEY and CDR2 is SVGAGI in the germline V gene. The CDR3 loop is CASSYSGQGGYEQYF. The CDR3 nucleotides read TGTGCCAGCAGTTACTCGGGACAGGGGGGCTACGAGCAGTACTTC.

The rearrangement links TRBV6-5 to TRBJ2-7; 8 bases fit TRBD1. Trimming took 10 bases from V and 1 from J; bases not matched to a gene: 12. The germline V gene encodes CDR1 MNHEY and CDR2 SVGAGI. The CDR3 is 15 residues long. The DNA for the CDR3 is TGTGCCACCCCAGGGGGCCCCGCCATATCCTACGAGCAGTACTTC. Its translation is CATPGGPAISYEQYF.

This rearrangement joins TRBV5-6 to TRBJ1-3; D gene uncertain. Trimming shortened V by 5 bases and J by 4 bases, and 13 bases separated the two germline ends. This CDR3 spans 14 amino acids. Germline V gene sequence: CDR1 SGHDT, CDR2 YYEEEE. The CDR3 reads CASRRAGSGNTIYF. CDR3 DNA sequence: TGTGCCAGCAGGCGGGCCGGGAGCGGAAACACCATATATTTT.

V usage is TRBV30 and J usage is TRBJ1-4; D unclear. Per germline, CDR1 GTSNPN and CDR2 SVGIG (reference sequence). V shed 0 bases and J shed 4 bases, with 6 bases lying between them. The CDR3 runs 13 residues. This chain's CDR3 is CAWSVWSNEKLFF. CDR3 DNA sequence: TGTGCCTGGAGTGTTTGGAGTAATGAAAAACTGTTTTTT.

The chain combines TRBV5-8 with TRBJ1-2, with 9 bases that match TRBD1. Germline V gene lookup returns CDR1 SGHTS and CDR2 YDEGEE. V gave up 4 bases and J gave up 4 bases; unmatched junction bases: 14. The length of the CDR3 is 17 residues. The CDR3, as DNA: TGTGCCAGCAGCCTAGGGACAGGGACGGGCGTAGTCTATGGCTACACCTTC. It encodes CASSLGTGTGVVYGYTF.

The V call is TRBV2, the J call TRBJ2-7; D may match TRBD1 or TRBD2 (5 bases each). CDR1 is SNHLY, CDR2 FYNNEI, per germline. V was pared by 2 bases and J by 9 bases, with 17 bases between. This CDR3 spans 14 amino acids. The CDR3 DNA reads as TGTGCCAGCAGTGAATCGGGACCGGGTTTTCGGCAGTACTTC. It is translated as CASSESGPGFRQYF.

This clone was seen a handful of times. V usage is TRBV7-6 and J usage is TRBJ1-5; D ambiguous. Germline lookup yields CDR1 SGHVS and CDR2 FNYEAQ. Trimming took off 5 bases at V and 2 bases at J, with 7 bases between the two ends. The CDR3 loop spans 13 amino acids. CDR3 nucleotide sequence: TGTGCCAGCAGCCACGGAGGCAATCAGCCCCAGCATTTT. It is translated as CASSHGGNQPQHF.

The chain employs TRBV9 and TRBJ1-1; D not certain. V was pared by 0 bases and J by 0 bases, with 6 bases between. Germline V gene lookup returns CDR1 SGDLS and CDR2 YYNGEE. The CDR3 spans 14 residues. Here the CDR3 reads CASSVGVMNTEAFF. CDR3 in DNA: TGTGCCAGCAGCGTAGGTGTAATGAACACTGAAGCTTTCTTT.

The CDR3 region has the DNA TGTGCCATCAGCGGCCCGAGGGGAGCAGATACGCAGTATTTT. Translation gives CAISGPRGADTQYF. The chain couples TRBV10-3 to TRBJ2-3; D assignment may be TRBD1 or TRBD2 (5 bases each). Germline loops: CDR1 ENHRY, CDR2 SYGVKD. CDR3 length equals 14 residues. With 6 bases removed from V and 4 bases from J, the gap between germline ends came to 14 bases.

The rearrangement links TRBV30 to TRBJ1-5; 10 nucleotides agree with TRBD1. Per the germline V gene, CDR1 is GTSNPN and CDR2 is SVGIG (reference sequence). The V segment lost 0 bases and the J segment 6 bases; nucleotides outside the gene matches: 2. The CDR3 is made up of 14 amino acids. The chain's CDR3 is CAWSVRDRGQPQHF. DNA of the CDR3: TGTGCCTGGAGTGTTAGGGACAGGGGTCAGCCCCAGCATTTT.

V is TRBV2 and J is TRBJ1-5; D gene unclear. The CDR3 is 12 residues long. Germline lookup yields CDR1 SNHLY and CDR2 FYNNEI. The V end lost 7 bases, the J end lost 3 bases, and 7 bases lay between the germline ends. CDR3 loop: CASTTLNQPQHF. CDR3 coding DNA: TGTGCCAGCACCACCCTCAATCAGCCCCAGCATTTT.

V usage is TRBV5-1 and J usage is TRBJ1-1, with 7 bases identical to TRBD1. The V and J ends lost 0 bases and 5 bases, in that order; junction bases with no gene match: 7. The CDR3 spans 15 residues. Germline CDR1 is SGHRS and CDR2 is YFSETQ. CDR3 in DNA: TGCGCCAGCAGCTTGGCTTCAGGGGGTAAGACTGAAGCTTTCTTT. Translation gives CASSLASGGKTEAFF.

This clone was counted only a few times. This chain uses TRBV12-2 with TRBJ1-5. TRBV12-2 counts as a pseudogene. The CDR3 length is 15 residues. The CDR3 loop reads CASRLAPGTHQPQHF. The CDR3 DNA is TGTGCAAGTCGCTTAGCGCCGGGGACTCATCAGCCCCAGCATTTT.

The DNA for the CDR3 is TGCAGTGCTAGTAGGTCAGATACGCAGTATTTT. It yields the protein CSASRSDTQYF. The genes are TRBV20-1 and TRBJ2-3, with D unresolved. This CDR3 contains 11 residues. CDR1 and CDR2 (germline): DFQATT, SNEGSKA (reference sequence). The germline V and J ends were trimmed by 3 bases and 4 bases, with 5 bases remaining between them.

The chain carries TRBV5-4 and TRBJ2-5; unclear D gene. Trimming removed 4 bases from V and 5 bases from J, with 12 bases in between. Germline CDR1 SGHNT, CDR2 YYREEE (reference sequence). This CDR3 comprises 13 residues. As DNA, the CDR3 is TGTGCCAGCAGCCCGAATGTAGGGGAGACCCAGTACTTC. It is translated as CASSPNVGETQYF. The full variable domain, its missing parts supplied by reference TRBV5-4 and TRBJ2-5, is ETGVTQSPTHLIKTRGQQVTLRCSSQSGHNTVSWYQQALGQGPQFIFQYYREEENGRGNFPPRFSGLQFPNYSSELNVNALELDDSALYLCASSPNVGETQYFGPGTRLLVL.

The V call is TRBV6-5, the J call TRBJ1-2, with D maybe TRBD1 (5 bases). The CDR3 extends over 15 amino acids. V was cut by 2 bases and J by 4 bases, with 14 bases left in between. Germline values: CDR1 MNHEY, CDR2 SVGAGI. In DNA, the CDR3 is TGTGCCAGCAGTTACGAGGTTGGGGCCACCTATGGCTACACCTTC. Translated: CASSYEVGATYGYTF.

The chain joins TRBV5-4 to TRBJ2-5; D might be TRBD1 (5 bases). V lost 4 bases, J lost 5 bases, and 12 bases lay in between. This CDR3 is 13 amino acids long. In germline, CDR1 is SGHNT, CDR2 YYREEE (reference sequence). The CDR3 DNA is TGTGCCAGCAGCGGGGCCGAGCCGGAGACCCAGTACTTC. As protein: CASSGAEPETQYF.

The V and J genes are TRBV29-1 and TRBJ1-1; D remains unclear. CDR1 SQVTM and CDR2 ANQGSEA come from the germline V gene. The CDR3 runs 11 residues. The V and J ends lost 7 bases and 6 bases respectively, with 12 bases between them. The CDR3 coding sequence is TGCAGCGCTCCATTCGGGTCTGAAGCTTTCTTT. This sequence encodes CSAPFGSEAFF.

The V call is TRBV6-1, the J call TRBJ2-7; 12 positions match TRBD2. Germline-derived CDR1 and CDR2 are MNHNS and SASEGT. The length of the CDR3 is 15 residues. V trimming: 2 bases; J trimming: 2 bases; junction bases outside the gene matches: 1. CDR3: CASSETSGRPYEQYF. CDR3 DNA: TGTGCCAGCAGTGAAACTAGCGGGAGGCCCTACGAGCAGTACTTC.

The chain links TRBV19 to TRBJ1-1, with D possibly matching TRBD1 (6 bases). Per the germline V gene, CDR1 is LNHDA and CDR2 is SQIVND (reference sequence). The V and J ends lost 4 bases and 5 bases respectively, with 17 bases between them. This CDR3 has 15 amino acids. CDR3 loop: CASSTLGGISTEAFF. The CDR3 DNA sequence: TGTGCCAGTAGTACCCTAGGGGGAATAAGTACTGAAGCTTTCTTT.

The CDR3: CASSYPGHLKTDTQYF. DNA for the CDR3: TGCGCCAGCAGTTACCCGGGACACCTAAAGACAGATACGCAGTATTTT. The rearrangement uses TRBV4-1 and TRBJ2-3; the D gene is possibly TRBD1 (6 bases). The CDR3 loop spans 16 amino acids. Trimming pared 6 bases from V and 3 bases from J, leaving 19 bases between. Germline V lookup: CDR1 MGHRA, CDR2 YSYEKL.